A single sample gave rise to the 13 T cell receptor beta chains below, sequenced in a study of shared clonotypes between healthy human individuals. Terminally differentiated effector memory CD45RA+ cells were excluded from the naive CD8 cells, which were CD45RO-negative and positively selected for CCR7. Sequenced by immunoSEQ multiplex PCR; TCRdb stores in-frame clones only, minus some. This table has hundreds of thousands of clones, over 90% appearing once. Sequencing input: naive CD8+ T cells sorted from blood. All receptors derive from a man aged 25-45 years in good health.

J is TRBJ2-7 and V is TRBV6-5; weak D call: TRBD2 (5 bases). Germline CDR1 and CDR2: MNHEY and SVGAGI. The CDR3 covers 15 residues. Trimming removed 0 bases at V and 6 bases at J, with 15 bases between. The CDR3 region has the DNA TGTGCCAGCAGTTACTCCACGGGTACGCTAGCCGAGCAGTACTTC. Translation: CASSYSTGTLAEQYF.

J is TRBJ1-5 and V is TRBV27; D gene unclear. V lost 4 bases and J lost 0, with 10 bases in between. Germline assignment: CDR1 MNHEY and CDR2 SMNVEV (reference sequence). This CDR3 has 15 residues. The CDR3 is CASSSHPVSNQPQHF. CDR3 coding DNA: TGTGCCAGCAGTTCCCATCCAGTTAGCAATCAGCCCCAGCATTTT.

The V and J genes are TRBV7-9 and TRBJ1-4, with 7 nucleotides matching TRBD1. With 3 bases clipped from V and 7 bases from J, the junction kept 11 bases outside the gene matches. Germline-derived CDR1 and CDR2 are SEHNR and FQNEAQ (reference sequence). CDR3 length: 16 amino acids. CDR3 in DNA: TGTGCCAGCAGCTTGAGCCGGCAACAGGGGCGTGAAAAACTGTTTTTT. This sequence encodes CASSLSRQQGREKLFF.

This chain links TRBV2 with TRBJ2-3; maybe TRBD2 (6 bases). The CDR3 sequence is 13 residues long. V lost 8 bases to trimming and J lost 2 bases, with 11 bases between them. Germline-derived CDR1 and CDR2 are SNHLY and FYNNEI. CDR3 sequence reads: CASLERVTDTQYF. DNA of the CDR3: TGTGCCAGCCTTGAGCGGGTCACAGATACGCAGTATTTT.

The rearrangement uses TRBV28 and TRBJ2-7; 14 bases agree with TRBD2. Germline V lookup: CDR1 MDHEN, CDR2 SYDVKM. The CDR3 spans 15 residues. V dropped 6 bases and J dropped 5; count of bases not matched to a gene: 6. The CDR3 here is CASSPGTSGSHEQYF. The CDR3 DNA is TGTGCCAGCAGCCCCGGGACTAGCGGGAGCCACGAGCAGTACTTC.

The V and J genes are TRBV7-2 and TRBJ2-1, with D uncertain. V was shortened by 1 base and J by 8 bases, with 9 bases between the two germline ends. The CDR3 is 13 residues long. The germline V gene has CDR1 SGHTA and CDR2 FQGNSA. CDR3: CASSLVDGDEQFF. The CDR3 DNA is TGTGCCAGCAGCTTAGTAGATGGTGATGAGCAGTTCTTC.

The chain joins TRBV4-1 to TRBJ2-1; 9 nucleotides match TRBD2. The ends lost 0 bases at V and 0 bases at J; junction bases unmatched: 3. The germline gives CDR1 MGHRA, CDR2 YSYEKL. The CDR3 covers 17 residues. The CDR3 region has the DNA TGCGCCAGCAGCCAAGATAGCGGGGGTAGCTCCTACAATGAGCAGTTCTTC. Translating it yields CASSQDSGGSSYNEQFF.

A note on this clone: Different DNA sequences within this sample yield the same CDR3. This chain links TRBV29-1 with TRBJ2-1, with 13 bases matching TRBD2. Germline trimming cut 1 base from V and 4 bases from J; bases unmatched to any gene: 1. This CDR3 comprises 15 residues. The germline V gene encodes CDR1 SQVTM and CDR2 ANQGSEA. The CDR3 spells CSVEGLAGGYNEQFF. CDR3 nucleotide sequence: TGCAGCGTTGAAGGACTAGCGGGGGGATACAATGAGCAGTTCTTC.

This clone was seen only once. The V call is TRBV4-1, the J call TRBJ2-1, with a possible D match to TRBD2 (6 bases). CDR3 size: 18 residues. CDR1 is MGHRA, CDR2 YSYEKL, per germline. V was cut by 2 bases and J by 0 bases, with 17 bases left in between. The CDR3, as DNA: TGCGCCAGCAGCCAAATTGATCTAGCGAGGGGCTCCTACAATGAGCAGTTCTTC. Amino acid sequence: CASSQIDLARGSYNEQFF.

The chain couples TRBV14 to TRBJ2-1; D might be TRBD1 (5 bases). CDR1 and CDR2 from the germline V gene are SGHDN and FVKESK. The CDR3 totals 12 residues. V was shortened by 8 bases and J by 7 bases, with 12 bases between the two germline ends. CDR3 sequence (DNA): TGTGCCAGCGGGGTTGGGGCAAATGAGCAGTTCTTC. Translation: CASGVGANEQFF.

This sequence joins TRBV28 and TRBJ1-2; D is unclear. Germline V lookup: CDR1 MDHEN, CDR2 SYDVKM. The CDR3 is 11 amino acids. V dropped 8 bases and J dropped 5 bases, with 9 bases sitting between them. The CDR3 loop is CASGVGYGYTF. CDR3 sequence (DNA): TGTGCCAGCGGGGTCGGATATGGCTACACCTTC.

V gene TRBV5-1 combines with J gene TRBJ1-2; 8 bases are a match to TRBD1. Germline CDR1 SGHRS, CDR2 YFSETQ. Losses at the gene ends were 2 bases for V and 4 bases for J; bases not matched to a gene: 7. The CDR3 is 15 residues long. CDR3 protein: CASSLTQGVGYGYTF. The CDR3 DNA sequence: TGCGCCAGCAGCTTAACACAGGGGGTTGGCTATGGCTACACCTTC.

The chain recombines TRBV11-2 with TRBJ2-1; 10 nucleotides agree with TRBD2. CDR1 and CDR2 (germline): SGHAT, FQNNGV. CDR3 size: 17 residues. The V segment lost 4 bases and the J segment 12 bases; nucleotides outside the gene matches: 18. CDR3 bases: TGTGCCAGCAGCTCCGAAGCTAGCGGGAGTCCGCGCTGGGTGCAGTTCTTC. Translation gives CASSSEASGSPRWVQFF.